Below, one T cell receptor (beta chain) is given with its context. Antigen specificity is unknown. The CDR3 is made up of 13 amino acids. Between the trimmed V and J ends, which lost 6 bases and 2 bases, there was a span of 10 bases. The germline gives CDR1 MNHNS, CDR2 SASEGT. Measured with immunoSEQ multiplex PCR; TCRdb has only the in-frame clones, and not every one. The table shows roughly 130,000 clones, with approximately 87% occurring only once. The data stem from a study of cytomegalovirus exposure and HLA in healthy donors. Study-level points and caveats: Cytomegalovirus status was reportedly diagnosed by the classifier with high sensitivity and specificity. As confirmed in vitro, a few CMV-associated chains were specific for CMV antigens. Despite most TCR sequences being rare, some public TCRs occurred in many donors.

An approximately 120-subject validation cohort, separate from the 666-subject first cohort, supplied the donors. This clonotype was obtained from a man aged 18 to 35 in good health and CMV-seronegative. The material sequenced was PBMCs. The chain employs TRBV6-1 and TRBJ1-2; a possible D gene is TRBD1 (6 bases). The CDR3 DNA reads as TGTGCCAGCAGAGAACAGGGAAACTATGGCTACACCTTC. Translated, it gives CASREQGNYGYTF.